This TCR beta chain derives from a study of spatial heterogeneity in lung cancer. By proportion, this clonotype is medium-sized. The target antigen is unknown. The V and J ends lost 5 bases and 3 bases, in that order; junction bases with no gene match: 3. Germline CDR1 SGHVS, CDR2 FNYEAQ. The CDR3 covers 15 residues. MiXCR, applied by TCRdb to the 5' RACE reads, yields one record per CDR3 protein. Of 9,000 or so distinct CDR3 sequences listed, roughly 3% are singletons. Time point denoted: sample taken at primary tumor resection. General observations from the study: Tracking of tumor mutation counts was seen in expanded intratumoral alpha and beta TCR counts.

The TCR was taken from a male donor with early-stage non-small cell lung cancer. The starting material was lung tumor tissue, obtained at surgery. This chain connects TRBV7-6 to TRBJ2-7, with 14 bases identical to TRBD2. CDR3 sequence reads: CASSPTSGGDYEQYF. Written as DNA, the CDR3 is TGTGCCAGCAGCCCGACTAGCGGGGGGGACTACGAGCAGTACTTC.